Shown below are 22 T cell receptor beta chains from a single sample sequenced in a study of shared clonotypes between healthy human individuals. TCRdb's table, derived via immunoSEQ multiplex PCR, lists solely in-frame clones and lacks some. The sample shows about 2.1 million clones, roughly 91% of them seen only once. Only CD45RO-negative cells positively selected for CCR7 counted as naive CD8 cells, so terminally differentiated effector memory CD45RA+ cells were excluded. Sequencing was carried out using naive CD8+ T cells from PBMCs. Receptors originate from a man aged 18 to 29 in good health. Some clones in this sample may be carry-over from other donors' samples.

V gene TRBV9 combines with J gene TRBJ1-4, with a possible D match to TRBD1 (5 bases). The CDR3 is made up of 17 amino acids. V lost 0 bases, J lost 5 bases, and 17 bases lay in between. Germline V gives CDR1 SGDLS, CDR2 YYNGEE. This chain's CDR3 is CASSVGLAAGPNEKLFF. In DNA, the CDR3 is TGTGCCAGCAGCGTAGGATTGGCAGCGGGGCCAAATGAAAAACTGTTTTTT.

The rearrangement uses TRBV7-3 and TRBJ2-7; TRBD2 matches 7 bases. Trimming at V came to 5 bases and at J to 7 bases, leaving 23 bases not matched to a gene. In germline, CDR1 is SGHTA, CDR2 FQGTGA. This CDR3 contains 18 residues. The CDR3 sequence: CASSLGLGDPAAGGEQYF. The CDR3 nucleotides are TGTGCCAGCAGCCTTGGGCTAGGAGACCCAGCTGCCGGGGGGGAGCAGTACTTC.

The CDR3 nucleotides read TGTGCCAGCCAACCCCGGACAGGGGGTTACGAGCAGTACTTC. This translates into CASQPRTGGYEQYF. The V call is TRBV19, the J call TRBJ2-7, with TRBD1 matching 10 bases. Germline CDR1 LNHDA, CDR2 SQIVND (reference sequence). This CDR3 comprises 14 residues. Trimming took 9 bases from V and 4 from J; bases not matched to a gene: 9.

Points on this clone: The sample holds other DNA sequences that translate to the same CDR3. Written as DNA, the CDR3 is TGTGCCAGCAGTGACAGCTCCTACGAGCAGTACTTC. Protein: CASSDSSYEQYF. This chain joins TRBV6-5 and TRBJ2-7; D perhaps matches TRBD1 (5 bases). Germline V gene data show CDR1 as MNHEY and CDR2 as SVGAGI. V lost 5 bases to trimming and J lost 0 bases, with 5 bases between them. There are 12 residues in the CDR3.

As to this clone: Other DNA sequences from this sample encode an identical CDR3 as well. The V call is TRBV5-6, the J call TRBJ2-7; TRBD2 might be the D (5 bases). Germline CDR1 is SGHDT and CDR2 is YYEEEE. CDR3 length: 13 residues. V was pared by 4 bases and J by 0 bases, with 8 bases between. CDR3: CASSLAGSYEQYF. In DNA form, the CDR3 reads TGTGCCAGCAGCCTCGCGGGCTCCTACGAGCAGTACTTC.

V and J are TRBV19 and TRBJ1-1, with no clear D. The CDR3 has 12 residues. The V gene's germline CDR1 is LNHDA and CDR2 SQIVND (reference sequence). The germline V and J ends were trimmed by 5 bases and 6 bases, with 10 bases remaining between them. DNA of the CDR3: TGTGCCAGTAGTCCCGATTGGGCTGAAGCTTTCTTT. Translating it yields CASSPDWAEAFF.

This clone is a singleton in its sample. The chain links TRBV28 to TRBJ2-5; 7 bases agree with TRBD1. CDR1 and CDR2 (germline): MDHEN, SYDVKM. V shed 6 bases and J 5 bases; nucleotides not matched to a gene: 9. The CDR3 runs 14 residues. Here the CDR3 reads CASRPRGRGETQYF. The CDR3 DNA sequence: TGTGCCAGCAGACCGAGGGGGCGAGGGGAGACCCAGTACTTC.

The V call is TRBV19, the J call TRBJ2-2, with D uncertain. The germline V and J ends were trimmed by 4 bases and 0 bases, with 12 bases remaining between them. CDR1 is LNHDA, CDR2 SQIVND, per germline (reference sequence). The CDR3 consists of 16 residues. The CDR3 nucleotides are TGTGCCAGTAGTAGGGGATGGGGTTCGAACACCGGGGAGCTGTTTTTT. It translates to CASSRGWGSNTGELFF.

The chain combines TRBV13 with TRBJ1-1; D unresolved. The CDR3 contains 15 residues. Germline CDR1 and CDR2: PRHDT and FYEKMQ (reference sequence). V was pared by 1 base and J by 0 bases, with 9 bases between. CDR3 region: CASSLVMNLNTEAFF. The CDR3 coding sequence is TGTGCCAGCAGCTTAGTGATGAATTTGAACACTGAAGCTTTCTTT.

This clone has a single count. V and J are TRBV13 and TRBJ2-2, with D possibly matching TRBD2 (5 bases). Germline CDR1 and CDR2: PRHDT and FYEKMQ (reference sequence). Trimming pared 5 bases from V and 6 bases from J, leaving 10 bases between. The CDR3 runs to 13 residues. CDR3: CASSPAGAGELFF. As DNA, the CDR3 is TGTGCCAGCAGCCCCGCCGGGGCCGGGGAGCTGTTTTTT.

This chain connects TRBV7-8 to TRBJ2-7; 8 positions match TRBD2. This CDR3 comprises 13 residues. V trimming: 4 bases; J trimming: 3 bases; junction bases outside the gene matches: 2. Germline values: CDR1 SGHVS, CDR2 FQNEAQ. This CDR3 reads CASSWGLGYEQYF. CDR3 sequence (DNA): TGTGCCAGCAGCTGGGGACTAGGCTACGAGCAGTACTTC.

The V and J genes are TRBV4-1 and TRBJ2-7, with 8 bases lining up with TRBD1. Germline lookup yields CDR1 MGHRA and CDR2 YSYEKL. With V trimmed by 5 bases and J by 3 bases, 12 bases remained unmatched. There are 16 residues in the CDR3. The CDR3 sequence: CASSYTQSGTGYEQYF. The CDR3 DNA is TGCGCCAGCAGCTACACCCAATCCGGGACAGGCTACGAGCAGTACTTC.

The chain links TRBV5-5 to TRBJ2-7, with TRBD2 identical over 11 bases. The V and J ends lost 0 bases and 6 bases, in that order; junction bases with no gene match: 11. Germline V lookup: CDR1 SGHKS, CDR2 YYEKEE (reference sequence). CDR3 size: 17 residues. The CDR3 sequence is CASSLGPVLAGVTEQYF. CDR3 bases: TGTGCCAGCAGCTTGGGTCCCGTACTAGCGGGAGTCACCGAGCAGTACTTC.

J is TRBJ2-7 and V is TRBV4-3, with 7 bases identical to TRBD1. This CDR3 contains 15 residues. With V trimmed by 0 bases and J by 4 bases, 6 bases remained unmatched. From germline, CDR1 is LGHNA and CDR2 YSLEER. The CDR3 DNA sequence: TGCGCCAGCAGCCAAGAGACAGGGCGGGCGTACGAGCAGTACTTC. Translation gives CASSQETGRAYEQYF.

This clone has only a few counts. The rearrangement links TRBV30 to TRBJ1-5; D gene uncertain. With 3 bases removed from V and 3 bases from J, the gap between germline ends came to 9 bases. CDR3 length: 13 residues. Germline V gene sequence: CDR1 GTSNPN, CDR2 SVGIG (reference sequence). In nucleotides, the CDR3 is TGTGCCTGGAGAAAGAGACACAATCAGCCCCAGCATTTT. Amino acid sequence: CAWRKRHNQPQHF.

This chain joins TRBV6-5 and TRBJ2-1; TRBD2 matches 7 bases. V dropped 4 bases and J dropped 12; count of bases not matched to a gene: 3. CDR1 is MNHEY, CDR2 SVGAGI, per germline. The CDR3 runs 11 residues. The CDR3 nucleotides are TGTGCCAGCAGTTCCTCGGGGGGGCAGTTCTTC. This codes for CASSSSGGQFF.

About this clone: Other DNA sequences in the sample encode the same CDR3. The chain joins TRBV9 to TRBJ2-3; the D is unclear. The CDR3 has 13 residues. With 0 bases removed from V and 3 bases from J, the gap between germline ends came to 5 bases. Germline CDR1 SGDLS, CDR2 YYNGEE. The CDR3 nucleotides read TGTGCCAGCAGCGTAGCTGCGACAGATACGCAGTATTTT. It translates to CASSVAATDTQYF.

The J gene is TRBJ1-3, the V gene TRBV9; 9 bases align to TRBD1. With V trimmed by 4 bases and J by 1 base, 9 bases remained unmatched. CDR1 and CDR2 (germline): SGDLS, YYNGEE. The CDR3 sequence is 17 residues long. The CDR3 region has the DNA TGTGCCAGCAGCTTTCCCGGGACAGGGTCGTCTGGAAACACCATATATTTT. Translating it yields CASSFPGTGSSGNTIYF.

Note on this clone: The identical CDR3 is also encoded by other nucleotide sequences in the sample. The chain recombines TRBV13 with TRBJ2-7, with a possible D match to TRBD1 (5 bases). From germline, CDR1 is PRHDT and CDR2 FYEKMQ (reference sequence). The CDR3 consists of 12 residues. Trimming pared 0 bases from V and 7 bases from J, leaving 7 bases between. The CDR3 loop is CASSLGRDEQYF. For the CDR3, the DNA is TGTGCCAGCAGCTTAGGCAGGGATGAGCAGTACTTC. Filled out from reference TRBV13 and TRBJ2-7, the complete variable domain reads AAGVIQSPRHLIKEKRETATLKCYPIPRHDTVYWYQQGPGQDPQFLISFYEKMQSDKGSIPDRFSAQQFSDYHSELNMSSLELGDSALYFCASSLGRDEQYFGPGTRLTVT.

The genes are TRBV14 and TRBJ2-2, with TRBD2 matching 7 bases. Trimming cost V 0 bases and J 4 bases; bases outside gene matches: 5. Germline V gene sequence: CDR1 SGHDN, CDR2 FVKESK. This CDR3 region has 16 residues. The CDR3 DNA is TGTGCCAGCAGCCAAGAAGCGGGACTCGTCACCGGGGAGCTGTTTTTT. Amino acid sequence: CASSQEAGLVTGELFF.

The rearrangement links TRBV28 to TRBJ2-7; D might be TRBD2 (6 bases). The CDR3 runs to 14 residues. Germline CDR1 is MDHEN and CDR2 is SYDVKM. Trimming took 1 base from V and 5 from J, leaving 12 bases between them. The chain's CDR3 is CASSLYFGRNEQYF. CDR3 nucleotide sequence: TGTGCCAGCAGTTTATATTTCGGGAGAAACGAGCAGTACTTC.

This clone was recorded a few times. V gene TRBV28 combines with J gene TRBJ2-7; D unresolved. This CDR3 spans 15 amino acids. Germline V gives CDR1 MDHEN, CDR2 SYDVKM. V was clipped by 7 bases and J by 6 bases, with 22 bases between them. The CDR3 DNA reads TGTGCCAGCACTAGACATGCACAGTGGATCTCCGAGCAGTACTTC. Encoded protein: CASTRHAQWISEQYF. The variable domain in full, completed from reference TRBV28 and TRBJ2-7, reads DVKVTQSSRYLVKRTGEKVFLECVQDMDHENMFWYRQDPGLGLRLIYFSYDVKMKEKGDIPEGYSVSREKKERFSLILESASTNQTSMYLCASTRHAQWISEQYFGPGTRLTVT.